Reported below is one TCR beta chain. Its target is not known. TCRdb keeps only in-frame clones here, not all; method: immunoSEQ multiplex PCR. This repertoire shows about 43,000 clones, over 75% found once; its top ten account for approximately 10%. The V gene's germline CDR1 is SEHNR and CDR2 FQNEAQ (reference sequence). This CDR3 has 16 residues. V was cut by 5 bases and J by 4 bases, with 20 bases left in between. The data are from a study of T cells in localized non-small cell lung cancer. Notes on the study in general: Heterogeneity remains possible, as sequencing covered one tumor region only.

The TCR was taken from a woman aged 35 to 70 with stage II lung adenocarcinoma. The chain has TRBV7-9 and TRBJ2-5, with D possibly being TRBD1 (5 bases). The specimen was PBMCs, collected before any cancer treatment. CDR3 in amino acids: CASSPPFRQGGETQYF. CDR3 nucleotide sequence: TGTGCCAGCAGCCCTCCATTTCGCCAGGGCGGAGAGACCCAGTACTTC.